The 15 T cell receptor beta chains listed next were all sequenced from one sample in a study of cytomegalovirus exposure and HLA in healthy donors. PCR used 60 Vbeta primers and 13 Jbeta primers. Data came from immunoSEQ multiplex PCR; TCRdb stores just in-frame clones and leaves some out. The table has some 200,000 clones, 65% to 90% seen once. Specimen: PBMCs. The origin of the receptors is a man in his forties in good health and CMV-seropositive.

The V and J genes are TRBV18 and TRBJ2-7; 7 bases are a match to TRBD1. The CDR3 has 15 amino acids. V was pared by 6 bases and J by 0 bases, with 8 bases of the junction left unmatched. The germline V gene has CDR1 KGHSH and CDR2 LQKENI. This CDR3 is CASSPGTASSYEQYF. DNA for the CDR3: TGTGCCAGCTCCCCAGGGACAGCGAGCTCCTACGAGCAGTACTTC.

The chain uses TRBV30 and TRBJ2-2, with D uncertain. The germline CDR1 and CDR2 sequences are GTSNPN and SVGIG (reference sequence). V gave up 4 bases and J gave up 5 bases, with 11 bases separating them. This CDR3 comprises 13 residues. CDR3 in DNA: TGTGCCTGGAAAGCGCTCGGAACCGGGGAGCTGTTTTTT. It translates to CAWKALGTGELFF.

Only a few counts were recorded for this clone. J is TRBJ1-4 and V is TRBV5-6, with no clear D. V was trimmed by 1 base and J by 3 bases, leaving 7 bases between them. CDR3 length equals 14 residues. Germline CDR1 is SGHDT and CDR2 is YYEEEE. The CDR3 loop is CASSLKQPNEKLFF. In DNA, the CDR3 is TGTGCCAGCAGCTTGAAACAGCCTAATGAAAAACTGTTTTTT.

This chain uses TRBV19 with TRBJ1-3, with D possibly matching TRBD1 (5 bases). This CDR3 comprises 12 residues. In germline, CDR1 is LNHDA, CDR2 SQIVND (reference sequence). V gave up 9 bases and J gave up 4 bases, with 10 bases separating them. The CDR3 coding sequence is TGTGCCAGCAGGGTAACCGGAAACACCATATATTTT. It codes for CASRVTGNTIYF.

The gene calls are TRBV28 and TRBJ2-1; D is perhaps TRBD2 (6 bases). Germline values: CDR1 MDHEN, CDR2 SYDVKM. V lost 7 bases and J 9 bases, leaving 13 bases between the germline ends. The CDR3 has 12 residues. The chain's CDR3 is CASTPPRGEQFF. CDR3 nucleotides: TGTGCCAGCACCCCCCCGCGGGGTGAGCAGTTCTTC.

The V and J genes are TRBV27 and TRBJ1-5, with D uncertain. Germline V gene lookup returns CDR1 MNHEY and CDR2 SMNVEV (reference sequence). This CDR3 contains 13 residues. V lost 0 bases and J 7 bases, leaving 7 bases between the germline ends. The CDR3, as DNA: TGTGCCAGCAGTTTATCGCCCCTACAGCCCCAGCATTTT. Encoded protein: CASSLSPLQPQHF.

V usage is TRBV19 and J usage is TRBJ1-6; D possibly corresponds to TRBD1 (6 bases). In germline, CDR1 is LNHDA, CDR2 SQIVND (reference sequence). V was shortened by 11 bases and J by 7 bases, with 12 bases between the two germline ends. This CDR3 is 12 amino acids long. The chain's CDR3 is CAARQANSPLHF. CDR3 bases: TGTGCCGCCCGACAGGCCAATTCACCCCTCCACTTT.

V usage is TRBV5-1 and J usage is TRBJ1-1; weak D call: TRBD1 (6 bases). This CDR3 is built from 14 residues. Germline CDR1 reads SGHRS; CDR2 reads YFSETQ. V dropped 7 bases and J dropped 2 bases, with 15 bases sitting between them. CDR3 sequence (DNA): TGCGCCAGCGGGGGCTCGGGGGGAAACACTGAAGCTTTCTTT. It is translated as CASGGSGGNTEAFF.

J is TRBJ1-1 and V is TRBV30, with D perhaps matching TRBD1 (5 bases). The CDR3 sequence is 13 residues long. Deletions cut 3 bases from V and 6 bases from J, with 14 bases between. Germline V gene lookup returns CDR1 GTSNPN and CDR2 SVGIG (reference sequence). CDR3 nucleotides: TGTGCCTGGAGCGGGGGGGAGAGAGCTGAAGCTTTCTTT. The encoded protein is CAWSGGERAEAFF.

V is TRBV13 and J is TRBJ2-4, with 10 positions matching TRBD2. The V segment lost 5 bases and the J segment 8 bases; nucleotides outside the gene matches: 9. This CDR3 has 15 residues. CDR1 and CDR2 from the germline V gene are PRHDT and FYEKMQ (reference sequence). The CDR3 is CASSPRTSGRDIQYF. The CDR3 nucleotides read TGTGCCAGCAGCCCCCGGACTAGCGGACGGGACATTCAGTACTTC.

The chain recombines TRBV14 with TRBJ2-7; 7 positions agree with TRBD1. V shed 2 bases, J shed 2 bases, and the junction held 6 bases outside the gene matches. Germline V gives CDR1 SGHDN, CDR2 FVKESK. CDR3 length: 15 residues. This CDR3 reads CASSQTGQPTYEQYF. In DNA, the CDR3 is TGTGCCAGCAGCCAAACGGGACAGCCAACCTACGAGCAGTACTTC.

The V and J genes are TRBV27 and TRBJ2-7; 11 bases match TRBD1. The CDR3 spans 13 residues. J was trimmed by 3 bases and V by 8 bases; bases with no gene match: 3. Looked up from germline, CDR1 is MNHEY and CDR2 is SMNVEV (reference sequence). CDR3 DNA: TGTGCCAGCTGGGGACAGGGGGTCTACGAGCAGTACTTC. It encodes CASWGQGVYEQYF.

The chain uses TRBV4-3 and TRBJ2-7; D is possibly TRBD2 (6 bases). This CDR3 comprises 16 residues. From germline, CDR1 is LGHNA and CDR2 YSLEER. V lost 0 bases to trimming and J lost 3 bases, with 15 bases between them. CDR3 in amino acids: CASSQDRGVYNYEQYF. For the CDR3, the DNA is TGCGCCAGCAGCCAAGATCGCGGGGTTTACAACTACGAGCAGTACTTC.

In its sample, this clone was seen a few times. The chain uses TRBV19 and TRBJ1-5; possibly TRBD1 for D (6 bases). Germline loops: CDR1 LNHDA, CDR2 SQIVND (reference sequence). Between the trimmed V and J ends, which lost 6 bases and 7 bases, there was a span of 13 bases. The CDR3 has 13 residues. The CDR3 coding sequence is TGTGCCAGTAGCGCAACAGGGCCGCAGCCCCAGCATTTT. It is translated as CASSATGPQPQHF.

The J gene is TRBJ1-2, the V gene TRBV13, with 8 bases that match TRBD1. CDR3 length: 14 residues. The junction had 6 bases not matched to a gene; V was cut back by 5 bases and J by 4 bases. In germline, CDR1 is PRHDT, CDR2 FYEKMQ (reference sequence). The CDR3 sequence is CASSPRTGTYGYTF. The CDR3 DNA follows: TGTGCCAGCAGCCCCCGGACAGGGACCTATGGCTACACCTTC.